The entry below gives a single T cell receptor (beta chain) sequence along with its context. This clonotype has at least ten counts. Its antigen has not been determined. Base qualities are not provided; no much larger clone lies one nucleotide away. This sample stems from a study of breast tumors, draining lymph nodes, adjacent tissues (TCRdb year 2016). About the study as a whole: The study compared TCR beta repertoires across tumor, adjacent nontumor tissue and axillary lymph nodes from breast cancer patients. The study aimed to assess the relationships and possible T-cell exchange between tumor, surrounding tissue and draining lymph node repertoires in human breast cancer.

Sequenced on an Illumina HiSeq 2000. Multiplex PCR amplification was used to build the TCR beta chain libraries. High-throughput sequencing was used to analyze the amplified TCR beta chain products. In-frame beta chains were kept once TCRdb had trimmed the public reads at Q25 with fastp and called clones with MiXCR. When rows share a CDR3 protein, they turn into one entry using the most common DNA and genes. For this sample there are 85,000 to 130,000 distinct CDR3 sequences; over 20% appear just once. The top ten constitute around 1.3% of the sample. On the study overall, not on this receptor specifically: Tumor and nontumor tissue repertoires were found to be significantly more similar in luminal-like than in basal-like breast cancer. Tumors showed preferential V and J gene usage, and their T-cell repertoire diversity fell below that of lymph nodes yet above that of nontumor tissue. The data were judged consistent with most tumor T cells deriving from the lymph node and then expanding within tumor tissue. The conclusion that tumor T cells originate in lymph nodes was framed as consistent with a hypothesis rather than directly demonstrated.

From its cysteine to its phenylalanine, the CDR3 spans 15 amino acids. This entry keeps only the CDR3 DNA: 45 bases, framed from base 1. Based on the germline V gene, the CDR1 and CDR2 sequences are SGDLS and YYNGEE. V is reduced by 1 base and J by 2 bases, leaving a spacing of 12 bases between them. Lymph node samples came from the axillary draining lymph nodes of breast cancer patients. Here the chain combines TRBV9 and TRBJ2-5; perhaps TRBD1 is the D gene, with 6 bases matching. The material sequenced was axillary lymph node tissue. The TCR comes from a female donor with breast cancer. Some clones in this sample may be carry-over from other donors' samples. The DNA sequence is TGTGCCAGCAGCGTAATGGGGGCGACACAAGAGACCCAGTACTTC. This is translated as CASSVMGATQETQYF.